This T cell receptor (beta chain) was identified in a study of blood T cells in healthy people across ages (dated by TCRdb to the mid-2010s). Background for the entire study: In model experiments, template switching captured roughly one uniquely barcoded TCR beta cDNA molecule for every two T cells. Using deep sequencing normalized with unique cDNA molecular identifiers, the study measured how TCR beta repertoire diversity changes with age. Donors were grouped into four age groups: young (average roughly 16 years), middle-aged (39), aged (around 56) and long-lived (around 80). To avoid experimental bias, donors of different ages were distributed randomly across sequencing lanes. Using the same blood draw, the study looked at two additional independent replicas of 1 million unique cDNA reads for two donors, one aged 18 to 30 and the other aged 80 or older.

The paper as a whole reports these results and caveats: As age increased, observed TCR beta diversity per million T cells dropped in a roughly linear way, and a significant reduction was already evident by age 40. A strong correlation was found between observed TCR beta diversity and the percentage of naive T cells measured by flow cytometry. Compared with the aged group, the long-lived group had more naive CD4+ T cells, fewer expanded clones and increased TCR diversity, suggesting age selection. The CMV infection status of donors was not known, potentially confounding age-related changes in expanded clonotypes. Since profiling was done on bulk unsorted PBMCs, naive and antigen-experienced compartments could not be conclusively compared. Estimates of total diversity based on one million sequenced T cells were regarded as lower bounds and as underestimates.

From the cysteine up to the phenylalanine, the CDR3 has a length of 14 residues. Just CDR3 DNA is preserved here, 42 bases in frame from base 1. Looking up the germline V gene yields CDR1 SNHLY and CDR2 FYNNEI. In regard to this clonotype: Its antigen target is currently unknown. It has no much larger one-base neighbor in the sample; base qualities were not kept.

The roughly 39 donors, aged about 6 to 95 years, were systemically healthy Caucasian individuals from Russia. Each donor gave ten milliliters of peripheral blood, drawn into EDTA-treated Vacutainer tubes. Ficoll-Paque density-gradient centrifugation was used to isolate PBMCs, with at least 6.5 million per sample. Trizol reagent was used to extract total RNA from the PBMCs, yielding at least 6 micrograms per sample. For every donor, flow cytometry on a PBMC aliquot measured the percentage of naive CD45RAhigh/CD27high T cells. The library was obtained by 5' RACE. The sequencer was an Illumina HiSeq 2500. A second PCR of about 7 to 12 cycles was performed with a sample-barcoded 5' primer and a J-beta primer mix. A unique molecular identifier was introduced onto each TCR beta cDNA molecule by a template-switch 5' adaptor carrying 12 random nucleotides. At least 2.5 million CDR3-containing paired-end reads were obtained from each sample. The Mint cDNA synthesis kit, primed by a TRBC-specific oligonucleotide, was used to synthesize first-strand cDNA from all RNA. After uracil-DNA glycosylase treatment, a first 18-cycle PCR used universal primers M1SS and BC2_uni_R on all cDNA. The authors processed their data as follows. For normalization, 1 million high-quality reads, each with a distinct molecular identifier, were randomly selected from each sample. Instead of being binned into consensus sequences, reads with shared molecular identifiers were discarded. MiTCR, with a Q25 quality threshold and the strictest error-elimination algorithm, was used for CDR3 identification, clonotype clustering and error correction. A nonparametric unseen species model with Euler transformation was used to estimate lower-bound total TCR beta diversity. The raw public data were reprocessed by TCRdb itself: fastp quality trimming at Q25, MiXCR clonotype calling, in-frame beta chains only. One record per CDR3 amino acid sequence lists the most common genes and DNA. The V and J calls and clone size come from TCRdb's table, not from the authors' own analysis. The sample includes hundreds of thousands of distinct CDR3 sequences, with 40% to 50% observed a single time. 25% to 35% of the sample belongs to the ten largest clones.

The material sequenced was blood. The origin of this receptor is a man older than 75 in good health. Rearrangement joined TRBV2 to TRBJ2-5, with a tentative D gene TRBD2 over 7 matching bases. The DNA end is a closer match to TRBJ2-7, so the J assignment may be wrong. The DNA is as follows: TGTGCCAGCAGGGGGAGGGGACACTCGGGCGAGCAGTACTTC. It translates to CASRGRGHSGEQYF.